This paragraph reports one T cell receptor beta chain. Its antigen is not known. The data stem from a study of cytotoxic CD8 clonotypes in ibrutinib-treated CLL. Across the study: The study included 11 to 12 relapsed/refractory and under 16 treatment-naive patients; about 17 had IGHV unmutated disease. Study findings and constraints: Rare overall, public clonotypes shrank or held steady under therapy. Baseline clonality was higher than in age-matched healthy donors and moved in step with circulating CD8+ T-cell counts. The times at which samples were taken varied between sustained-remission and progressing patients.

The CDR3 extends over 15 amino acids. With 1 base clipped from V and 4 bases from J, the junction kept 4 bases outside the gene matches. CDR1 and CDR2 from the germline V gene are MNHNS and SASEGT. Method: immunoSEQ multiplex PCR; TCRdb's copy keeps in-frame clones and lacks some. Of about 17,000 clones detected, about 64% appear once; the ten largest clones hold under 30%. The clonotype was recovered from a human donor with chronic lymphocytic leukemia. This rearrangement joins TRBV6-1 to TRBJ2-1; 7 bases agree with TRBD2. The starting material was PBMCs, obtained after 12 months of ibrutinib treatment. The CDR3 bases are TGTGCCAGCAGTGAAGGCCTAGCGGTGTACAATGAGCAGTTCTTC. This translates into CASSEGLAVYNEQFF.